These T cell receptor beta chains were read from a single sample in a study of T-cell memory formation after mild COVID-19. TCRdb reprocessed the 5' RACE reads with MiXCR, giving one entry per CDR3 protein. The data contain around 47,000 distinct CDR3 sequences, about a tenth of them seen just once; the ten biggest clones take up approximately 12%. Sequenced input: PBMCs or a T cell subset sorted from them (not recorded which). All receptors come from an adult woman who had mild COVID-19 (a few samples of this study predate the infection). Cell type and time point are not known. The CDR3 runs from the conserved cysteine through the conserved F or W. A D gene is named only where the DNA matches it firmly. Clone size is stated in some rows and not others, as once, few, many or a class when expanded.

len: 14; abundance: NA; d_gene: NA; j_gene: TRBJ2-5; v_gene: TRBV9; CDR3nt: TGTGCCAGCAGCGTAGACGACAGCCAAGAGACCCAGTACTTC; CDR3aa: CASSVDDSQETQYF
len: 15; abundance: NA; d_gene: NA; j_gene: TRBJ1-4; v_gene: TRBV29-1; CDR3nt: TGCAGCGTTGCAAGGACGTCTCAAGGGGATGAAAAACTGTTTTTT; CDR3aa: CSVARTSQGDEKLFF
len: 15; abundance: few; d_gene: NA; j_gene: TRBJ2-1; v_gene: TRBV4-1; CDR3nt: TGCGCCAGCAGCCCGAGCGGTCCGACCTACAATGAGCAGTTCTTC; CDR3aa: CASSPSGPTYNEQFF
len: 12; abundance: few; d_gene: NA; j_gene: TRBJ2-1; v_gene: TRBV7-3; CDR3nt: TGTGCCAGCAGCTTTAGTCGAAATGAGCAGTTCTTC; CDR3aa: CASSFSRNEQFF
len: 17; abundance: NA; d_gene: NA; j_gene: TRBJ1-6; v_gene: TRBV5-1; CDR3nt: TGCGCCAGCAGCTTGGGGGGAGCCCGCCCCTATAATTCACCCCTCCACTTT; CDR3aa: CASSLGGARPYNSPLHF
len: 15; abundance: NA; d_gene: NA; j_gene: TRBJ2-7; v_gene: TRBV7-9; CDR3nt: TGTGTCAGCAGCTTAGTGGCAGAAGGTTCCTACGAGCAGTACTTC; CDR3aa: CVSSLVAEGSYEQYF
len: 18; abundance: many; d_gene: TRBD1; j_gene: TRBJ2-5; v_gene: TRBV4-2; CDR3nt: TGTGCCAGCAGCCAATTCCCCACCGGGACAGGGGTAGGGGAGACCCAGTACTTC; CDR3aa: CASSQFPTGTGVGETQYF
len: 12; abundance: NA; d_gene: NA; j_gene: TRBJ1-4; v_gene: TRBV10-3; CDR3nt: TGTGCCATCAGTAGAGACCCTGAAAAACTGTTTTTT; CDR3aa: CAISRDPEKLFF
len: 17; abundance: few; d_gene: NA; j_gene: TRBJ2-3; v_gene: TRBV29-1; CDR3nt: TGCAGCGTTGAAGAGGGGGCAGCGATAACACGCACAGATACGCAGTATTTT; CDR3aa: CSVEEGAAITRTDTQYF
len: 12; abundance: NA; d_gene: NA; j_gene: TRBJ2-1; v_gene: TRBV6-6; CDR3nt: TGTGCCAGCAGTTCGACAGGCGCTGAGCAGTTCTTC; CDR3aa: CASSSTGAEQFF
len: 14; abundance: NA; d_gene: NA; j_gene: TRBJ1-5; v_gene: TRBV9; CDR3nt: TGTGCCAGCAGCTCATCGGGCAGCAATCAGCCCCAGCATTTT; CDR3aa: CASSSSGSNQPQHF
len: 15; abundance: many; d_gene: TRBD2; j_gene: TRBJ2-7; v_gene: TRBV7-6; CDR3nt: TGTGCCAGCAGCTCCTTAGCGGGTCCGGCCGACGAGCAGTACTTC; CDR3aa: CASSSLAGPADEQYF
len: 13; abundance: few; d_gene: NA; j_gene: TRBJ1-1; v_gene: TRBV5-6; CDR3nt: TGTGCCAGCAGCTTATTGTCAGGGGCCGCCTCTGTATTT; CDR3aa: CASSLLSGAASVF
len: 15; abundance: NA; d_gene: TRBD1; j_gene: TRBJ1-2; v_gene: TRBV2; CDR3nt: TGTGCCAGCAGTGAAAAAGCTACAGGGGGCCATGGCTACACCTTC; CDR3aa: CASSEKATGGHGYTF
len: 15; abundance: once; d_gene: NA; j_gene: TRBJ1-2; v_gene: TRBV12-3/TRBV12-4; CDR3nt: TGTGCCAGCAGTCCAGGACAGTTTTCTAACTATGGCTACACCTTC; CDR3aa: CASSPGQFSNYGYTF
len: 15; abundance: few; d_gene: NA; j_gene: TRBJ2-2; v_gene: TRBV5-8; CDR3nt: TGTGCCAGCAGATACGGACAGATCAACACCGGGGAGCTGTTTTTT; CDR3aa: CASRYGQINTGELFF
len: 15; abundance: many; d_gene: TRBD1; j_gene: TRBJ2-7; v_gene: TRBV7-2; CDR3nt: TGTGCCAGCAGCTTGTCCGGGACAGGGATGAGGGAGCAGTACTTC; CDR3aa: CASSLSGTGMREQYF
len: 13; abundance: NA; d_gene: NA; j_gene: TRBJ2-1; v_gene: TRBV6-5; CDR3nt: TGTGCCAGCAGGAAAGGACTATACAATGAGCAGTTCTTC; CDR3aa: CASRKGLYNEQFF
len: 15; abundance: many; d_gene: NA; j_gene: TRBJ2-2; v_gene: TRBV4-3; CDR3nt: TGCGCCAGCAGCCTAAGACGAGGTTTGACCGGGGAGCTGTTTTTT; CDR3aa: CASSLRRGLTGELFF
len: 13; abundance: few; d_gene: NA; j_gene: TRBJ1-2; v_gene: TRBV12-3/TRBV12-4; CDR3nt: TGTGCCAGCAGTTTCGCAGAGAACTATGGCTACACCTTC; CDR3aa: CASSFAENYGYTF
len: 13; abundance: NA; d_gene: NA; j_gene: TRBJ1-5; v_gene: TRBV20-1; CDR3nt: TGCAGTGCTAGAGATGGCCCTGGTCAGCCCCAGCATTTT; CDR3aa: CSARDGPGQPQHF
len: 16; abundance: NA; d_gene: NA; j_gene: TRBJ2-5; v_gene: TRBV10-3; CDR3nt: TGTGCCATCAGTGAGTTATCCGGGACCCCAAAAGAGACCCAGTACTTC; CDR3aa: CAISELSGTPKETQYF
len: 15; abundance: NA; d_gene: TRBD2; j_gene: TRBJ2-7; v_gene: TRBV4-2; CDR3nt: TGTGCCAGCAGCCAACGACTAGCGGGACCTACGGAGCAGTACTTC; CDR3aa: CASSQRLAGPTEQYF
len: 16; abundance: NA; d_gene: NA; j_gene: TRBJ2-4; v_gene: TRBV4-1; CDR3nt: TGCGCCAGCAGCCAAGTACCTATCTCAGCCAAAAACATTCAGTACTTC; CDR3aa: CASSQVPISAKNIQYF
len: 14; abundance: NA; d_gene: NA; j_gene: TRBJ1-5; v_gene: TRBV24-1; CDR3nt: TGTGCCACAAGAGACCGTGGTCTTGATCAGCCCCAGCATTTT; CDR3aa: CATRDRGLDQPQHF
len: 16; abundance: many; d_gene: NA; j_gene: TRBJ2-1; v_gene: TRBV12-3/TRBV12-4; CDR3nt: TGTGCCAGCAGTTTGAAAGTGGGTCCCTCCTACAATGAGCAGTTCTTC; CDR3aa: CASSLKVGPSYNEQFF
len: 15; abundance: NA; d_gene: NA; j_gene: TRBJ2-6; v_gene: TRBV20-1; CDR3nt: TGCAGTGCCCCCATTCCCTACTCTGGGGCCAACGTCCTGACTTTC; CDR3aa: CSAPIPYSGANVLTF
len: 14; abundance: NA; d_gene: TRBD2; j_gene: TRBJ2-7; v_gene: TRBV19; CDR3nt: TGTGCCAGTAGTAACCCGGGGAGGGCTGGCGAGCAGTACTTC; CDR3aa: CASSNPGRAGEQYF
len: 19; abundance: few; d_gene: NA; j_gene: TRBJ2-4; v_gene: TRBV20-1; CDR3nt: TGCAGTGCTCATGATGGCGATAGGCGGACGATACTAGACAAAAACATTCAGTACTTC; CDR3aa: CSAHDGDRRTILDKNIQYF
len: 14; abundance: many; d_gene: TRBD1; j_gene: TRBJ1-4; v_gene: TRBV7-2; CDR3nt: TGTGCCAGCAGCTTAACAGGGGGGAATGAAAAACTGTTTTTT; CDR3aa: CASSLTGGNEKLFF
len: 15; abundance: NA; d_gene: TRBD2; j_gene: TRBJ2-7; v_gene: TRBV7-2; CDR3nt: TGTGCCAGCAGGGTTAACGGGGGAGGGTCCTACGAGCAGTACTTC; CDR3aa: CASRVNGGGSYEQYF
len: 18; abundance: many; d_gene: TRBD1; j_gene: TRBJ2-5; v_gene: TRBV4-1; CDR3nt: TGCGCCAGCAGCCAAGACCGTTTCGGACAGGGGACCCAAGAGACCCAGTACTTC; CDR3aa: CASSQDRFGQGTQETQYF
len: 15; abundance: few; d_gene: NA; j_gene: TRBJ2-5; v_gene: TRBV7-2; CDR3nt: TGTGCCAGCAGCTTTGTGGGCAGGGCCCAAGAGACCCAGTACTTC; CDR3aa: CASSFVGRAQETQYF
len: 19; abundance: NA; d_gene: TRBD2; j_gene: TRBJ2-7; v_gene: TRBV18; CDR3nt: TGTGCCAGCTCACCACCTAATAGCGGGGGGTCCGCCAGCTCCTACGAGCAGTACTTC; CDR3aa: CASSPPNSGGSASSYEQYF
len: 12; abundance: NA; d_gene: TRBD1; j_gene: TRBJ1-1; v_gene: TRBV6-6; CDR3nt: TGTGCCAGCAGTTACACAGGGGCTGAAGCTTTCTTT; CDR3aa: CASSYTGAEAFF
len: 15; abundance: many; d_gene: TRBD2; j_gene: TRBJ2-3; v_gene: TRBV20-1; CDR3nt: TGCAGTGCTAGAGATCCGGGAGGGCCGACAGATACGCAGTATTTT; CDR3aa: CSARDPGGPTDTQYF
len: 14; abundance: many; d_gene: TRBD1; j_gene: TRBJ1-6; v_gene: TRBV7-2; CDR3nt: TGTGCCAGCAGCTTGGACAGGGCAAATTCACCCCTCCACTTT; CDR3aa: CASSLDRANSPLHF
len: 16; abundance: NA; d_gene: NA; j_gene: TRBJ2-1; v_gene: TRBV7-8; CDR3nt: TGTGCCAGCAGCCCCTGGGACGGCGGTATCTACAATGAGCAGTTCTTC; CDR3aa: CASSPWDGGIYNEQFF
len: 14; abundance: many; d_gene: TRBD2; j_gene: TRBJ2-3; v_gene: TRBV29-1; CDR3nt: TGCAGCGTCCCCGGGACTAGCGGCACAGATACGCAGTATTTT; CDR3aa: CSVPGTSGTDTQYF
len: 13; abundance: NA; d_gene: NA; j_gene: TRBJ1-5; v_gene: TRBV6-5; CDR3nt: TGTGCCAGCAGTTACGACGGCAATCAGCCCCAGCATTTT; CDR3aa: CASSYDGNQPQHF
len: 13; abundance: NA; d_gene: NA; j_gene: TRBJ1-6; v_gene: TRBV20-1; CDR3nt: TGCAGTGCTAGTCTGACAGCGGATTCACCCCTCCACTTT; CDR3aa: CSASLTADSPLHF
len: 16; abundance: many; d_gene: TRBD1; j_gene: TRBJ2-1; v_gene: TRBV5-1; CDR3nt: TGCGCCAGCAGCAACGGAGGGACAGGATCCTACAATGAGCAGTTCTTC; CDR3aa: CASSNGGTGSYNEQFF